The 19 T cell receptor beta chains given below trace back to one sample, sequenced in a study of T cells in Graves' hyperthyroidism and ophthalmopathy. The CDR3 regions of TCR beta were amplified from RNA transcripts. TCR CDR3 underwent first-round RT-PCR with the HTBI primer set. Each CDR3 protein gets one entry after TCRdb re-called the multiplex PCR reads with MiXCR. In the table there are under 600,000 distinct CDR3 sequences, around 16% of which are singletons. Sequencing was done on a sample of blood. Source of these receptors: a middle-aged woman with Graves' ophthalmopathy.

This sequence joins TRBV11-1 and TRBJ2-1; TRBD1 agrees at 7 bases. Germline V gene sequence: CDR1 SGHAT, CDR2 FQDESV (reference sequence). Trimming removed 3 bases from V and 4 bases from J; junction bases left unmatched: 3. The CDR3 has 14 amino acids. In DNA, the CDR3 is TGTGCCAGCAGCTTTAGGGGGCTGTACAATGAGCAGTTCTTC. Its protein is CASSFRGLYNEQFF.

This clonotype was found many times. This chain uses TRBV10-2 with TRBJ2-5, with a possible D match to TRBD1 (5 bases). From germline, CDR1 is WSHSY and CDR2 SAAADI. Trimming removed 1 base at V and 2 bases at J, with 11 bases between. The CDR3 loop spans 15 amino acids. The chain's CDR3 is CASSEYRDRQETQYF. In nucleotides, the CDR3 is TGCGCCAGCAGTGAGTATCGAGACAGACAAGAGACCCAGTACTTC.

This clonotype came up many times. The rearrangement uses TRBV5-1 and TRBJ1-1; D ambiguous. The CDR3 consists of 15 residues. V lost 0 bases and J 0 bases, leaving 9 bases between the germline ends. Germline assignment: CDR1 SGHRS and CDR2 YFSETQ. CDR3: CASSLGPALNTEAFF. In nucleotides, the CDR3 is TGCGCCAGCAGCTTGGGGCCAGCTTTGAACACTGAAGCTTTCTTT.

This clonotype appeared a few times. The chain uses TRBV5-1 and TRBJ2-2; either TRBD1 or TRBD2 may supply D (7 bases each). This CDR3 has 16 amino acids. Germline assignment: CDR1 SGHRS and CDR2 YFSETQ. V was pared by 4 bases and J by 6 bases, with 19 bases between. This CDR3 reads CASSAGDSSLSGELFF. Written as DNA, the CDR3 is TGCGCCAGCAGCGCGGGGGACAGCTCCCTGTCCGGGGAGCTGTTTTTT.

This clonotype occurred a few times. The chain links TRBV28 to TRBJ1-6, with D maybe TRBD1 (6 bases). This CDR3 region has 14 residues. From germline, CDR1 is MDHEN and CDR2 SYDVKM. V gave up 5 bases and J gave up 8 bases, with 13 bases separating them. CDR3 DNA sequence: TGTGCCAGCAGTAGGGGGGCCAAGGATTCACCCCTCCACTTT. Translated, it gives CASSRGAKDSPLHF.

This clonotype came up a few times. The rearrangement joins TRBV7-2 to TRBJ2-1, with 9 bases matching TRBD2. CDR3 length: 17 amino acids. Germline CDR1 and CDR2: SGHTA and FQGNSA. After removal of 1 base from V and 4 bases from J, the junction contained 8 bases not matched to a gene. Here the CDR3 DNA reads TGTGCCAGCAGCTTAGGCCCGGCTGCGGGGGGGTACAATGAGCAGTTCTTC. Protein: CASSLGPAAGGYNEQFF.

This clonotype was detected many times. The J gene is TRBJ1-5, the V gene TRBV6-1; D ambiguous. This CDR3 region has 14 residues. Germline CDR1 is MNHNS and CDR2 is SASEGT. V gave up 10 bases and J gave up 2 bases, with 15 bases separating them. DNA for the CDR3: TGTGCCACCATCCCTTTTGCGGGCAATCAGCCCCAGCATTTT. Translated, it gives CATIPFAGNQPQHF.

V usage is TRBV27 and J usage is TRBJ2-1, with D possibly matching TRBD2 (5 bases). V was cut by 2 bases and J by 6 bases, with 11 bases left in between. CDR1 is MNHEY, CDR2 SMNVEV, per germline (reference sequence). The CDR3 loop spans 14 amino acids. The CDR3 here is CASSLGAGGNEQFF. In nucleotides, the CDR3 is TGTGCCAGCAGTTTAGGAGCTGGAGGCAATGAGCAGTTCTTC.

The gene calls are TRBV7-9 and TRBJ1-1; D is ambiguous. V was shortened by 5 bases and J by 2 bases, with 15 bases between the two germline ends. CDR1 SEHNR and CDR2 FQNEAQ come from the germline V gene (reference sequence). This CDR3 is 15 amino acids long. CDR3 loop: CASSPPADLNTEAFF. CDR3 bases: TGTGCCAGCAGCCCTCCGGCAGACCTCAACACTGAAGCTTTCTTT.

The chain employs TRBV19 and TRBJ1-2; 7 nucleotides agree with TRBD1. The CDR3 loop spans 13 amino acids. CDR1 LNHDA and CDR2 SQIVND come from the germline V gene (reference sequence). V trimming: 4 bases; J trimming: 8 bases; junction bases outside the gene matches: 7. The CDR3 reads CASSSTGEGGYTF. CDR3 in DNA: TGTGCCAGTAGTAGTACAGGGGAAGGAGGCTACACCTTC.

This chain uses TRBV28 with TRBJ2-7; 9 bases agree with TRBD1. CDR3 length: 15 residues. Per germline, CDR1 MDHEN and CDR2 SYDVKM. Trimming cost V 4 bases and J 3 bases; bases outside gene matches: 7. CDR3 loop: CASSSPGQGDYEQYF. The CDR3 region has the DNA TGTGCCAGCAGTTCGCCGGGACAGGGTGACTACGAGCAGTACTTC.

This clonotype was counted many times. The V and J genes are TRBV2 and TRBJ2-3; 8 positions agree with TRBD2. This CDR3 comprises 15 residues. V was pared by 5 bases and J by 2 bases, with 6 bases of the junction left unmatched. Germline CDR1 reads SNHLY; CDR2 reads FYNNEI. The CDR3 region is CASSSSGPNTDTQYF. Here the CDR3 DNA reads TGTGCCAGCAGTTCTAGCGGGCCGAACACAGATACGCAGTATTTT.

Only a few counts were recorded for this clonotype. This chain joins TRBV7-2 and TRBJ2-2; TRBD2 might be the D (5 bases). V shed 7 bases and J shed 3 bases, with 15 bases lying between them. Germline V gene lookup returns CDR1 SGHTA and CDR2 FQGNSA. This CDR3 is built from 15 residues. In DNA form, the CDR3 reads TGTGCCAGCACGATTGACCCCGGGGACACCGGGGAGCTGTTTTTT. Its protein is CASTIDPGDTGELFF.

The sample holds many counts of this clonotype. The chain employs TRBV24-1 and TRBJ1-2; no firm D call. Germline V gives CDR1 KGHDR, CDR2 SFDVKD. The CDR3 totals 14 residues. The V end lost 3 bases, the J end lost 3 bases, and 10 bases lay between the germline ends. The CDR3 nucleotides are TGTGCCACCAGTGATCACGCACACGACTATGGCTACACCTTC. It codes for CATSDHAHDYGYTF.

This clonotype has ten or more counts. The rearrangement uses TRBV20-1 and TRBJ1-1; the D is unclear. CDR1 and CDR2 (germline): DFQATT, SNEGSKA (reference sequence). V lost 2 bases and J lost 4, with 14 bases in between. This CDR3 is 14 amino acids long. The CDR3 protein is CSARKEGGGTEAFF. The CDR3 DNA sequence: TGCAGTGCTAGAAAGGAGGGAGGAGGCACTGAAGCTTTCTTT.

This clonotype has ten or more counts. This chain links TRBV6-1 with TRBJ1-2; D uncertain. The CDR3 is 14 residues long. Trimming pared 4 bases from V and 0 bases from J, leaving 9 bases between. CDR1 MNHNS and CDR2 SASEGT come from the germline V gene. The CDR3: CASSAGGANYGYTF. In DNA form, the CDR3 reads TGTGCCAGCAGTGCAGGAGGCGCTAACTATGGCTACACCTTC.

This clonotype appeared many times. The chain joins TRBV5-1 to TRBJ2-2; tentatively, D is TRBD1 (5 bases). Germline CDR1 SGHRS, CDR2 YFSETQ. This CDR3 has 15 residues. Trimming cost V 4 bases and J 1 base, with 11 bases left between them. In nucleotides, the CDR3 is TGCGCCAGCAGCCCCGGACAACAGAACACCGGGGAGCTGTTTTTT. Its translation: CASSPGQQNTGELFF. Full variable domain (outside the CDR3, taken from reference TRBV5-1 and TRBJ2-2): KAGVTQTPRYLIKTRGQQVTLSCSPISGHRSVSWYQQTPGQGLQFLFEYFSETQRNKGNFPGRFSGRQFSNSRSEMNVSTLELGDSALYLCASSPGQQNTGELFFGEGSRLTVL.

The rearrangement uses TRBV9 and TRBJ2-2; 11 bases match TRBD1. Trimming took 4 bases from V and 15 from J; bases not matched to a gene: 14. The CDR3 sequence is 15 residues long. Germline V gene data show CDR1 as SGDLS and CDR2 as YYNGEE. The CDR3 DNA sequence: TGTGCCAGCAGCCCCCATGACGGGACAGGGGGTGAGGTGTTTTTT. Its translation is CASSPHDGTGGEVFF. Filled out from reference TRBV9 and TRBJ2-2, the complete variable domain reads DSGVTQTPKHLITATGQRVTLRCSPRSGDLSVYWYQQSLDQGLQFLIQYYNGEERAKGNILERFSAQQFPDLHSELNLSSLELGDSALYFCASSPHDGTGGEVFFGEGSRLTVL.

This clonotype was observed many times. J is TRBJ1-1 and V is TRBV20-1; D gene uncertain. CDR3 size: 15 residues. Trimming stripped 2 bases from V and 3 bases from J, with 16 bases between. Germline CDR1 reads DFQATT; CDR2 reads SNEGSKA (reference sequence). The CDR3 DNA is TGCAGTGCTAGACAAAGTTTAGGGAAGCACACTGAAGCTTTCTTT. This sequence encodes CSARQSLGKHTEAFF.